These 7 T cell receptor beta chains were all obtained from the same sample, sequenced in a study of blood T cell repertoires in COVID-19 (dated by TCRdb to the early 2020s). Library preparation used the immunoSEQ multiplex PCR assay. This is the immuneACCESS table as TCRdb keeps it, with only in-frame sequences that have V and J called. A part of the clones is gone; compared with another copy, unresolved V genes explain less than half, and the rest is unexplained. This sample has about 310,000 clones in its table, and about 91% of those were observed once. 9.5% of the sample comes from the top ten. The sequenced sample was PBMCs or T cells enriched from blood (not recorded which). These receptors were collected from a woman aged 40 to 50 who had recovered from COVID-19.

The chain carries TRBV7-3 and TRBJ2-2; a weak D match, TRBD2 (6 bases). Trimming took off 2 bases at V and 6 bases at J, with 19 bases between the two ends. Germline assignment: CDR1 SGHTA and CDR2 FQGTGA. The CDR3 spans 17 residues. The CDR3 loop reads CASSLRSGPGGAGELFF. DNA of the CDR3: TGTGCCAGCAGCTTACGGTCGGGACCTGGAGGGGCCGGGGAGCTGTTTTTT.

The chain joins TRBV4-3 to TRBJ2-1; perhaps TRBD2 as D (6 bases). CDR1 and CDR2 (germline): LGHNA, YSLEER. With 4 bases removed from V and 0 bases from J, the gap between germline ends came to 10 bases. The CDR3 is made up of 15 amino acids. CDR3 in DNA: TGCGCCAGCAGCCCCCGGGGGAGCTCCTACAATGAGCAGTTCTTC. Protein product: CASSPRGSSYNEQFF.

This rearrangement joins TRBV21-1 to TRBJ1-6; the table names TRBD1, a call not compared with the DNA. TRBV21-1 is noted as a pseudogene. The CDR3 runs 20 residues. This CDR3 is CASSKAGTPETSSYNSPLHF. CDR3 nucleotides: TGTGCCAGCAGCAAAGCCGGGACACCTGAAACGAGCTCCTATAATTCACCCCTCCACTTT.

The V and J genes are TRBV19 and TRBJ2-3; TRBD1 might be the D (6 bases). Germline V lookup: CDR1 LNHDA, CDR2 SQIVND (reference sequence). This CDR3 has 14 amino acids. The V end was cut by 6 bases, the J end by 4 bases, with 14 bases between. The CDR3 spells CASRRTGIADTQYF. Here the CDR3 DNA reads TGTGCCAGTAGGCGTACAGGGATCGCAGATACGCAGTATTTT. Full variable domain (missing parts from reference TRBV19 and TRBJ2-3): DGGITQSPKYLFRKEGQNVTLSCEQNLNHDAMYWYRQDPGQGLRLIYYSQIVNDFQKGDIAEGYSVSREKKESFPLTVTSAQKNPTAFYLCASRRTGIADTQYFGPGTRLTVL.

The gene calls are TRBV20-1 and TRBJ2-7; 9 bases are a match to TRBD1. This CDR3 spans 16 amino acids. Losses at the gene ends were 3 bases for V and 0 bases for J; bases not matched to a gene: 9. In germline, CDR1 is DFQATT, CDR2 SNEGSKA (reference sequence). CDR3 sequence: CSASPLQGAASYEQYF. CDR3 in DNA: TGCAGTGCTAGTCCATTACAGGGGGCGGCCTCCTACGAGCAGTACTTC.

This clone was recorded once. The chain uses TRBV12-3 or TRBV12-4 and TRBJ1-6; D gene ambiguous. CDR3 length: 11 amino acids. Trimming pared 3 bases from V and 9 bases from J, leaving 3 bases between. CDR3 in DNA: TGTGCCAGCAGTTTTAGTTCACCCCTCCACTTT. Translated: CASSFSSPLHF.

The rearrangement links TRBV3-1 (or the pseudogene TRBV3-2) to TRBJ1-1; 8 nucleotides agree with TRBD1. Germline V gives CDR1 LGHDT, CDR2 YNNKEL (reference sequence). The CDR3 spans 17 residues. The junction had 12 bases not matched to a gene; V was cut back by 5 bases and J by 1 base. Written as DNA, the CDR3 is TGTGCCAGCAGCTCTATCTATCGACAGGGGAAGAACACTGAAGCTTTCTTT. Translating it yields CASSSIYRQGKNTEAFF.